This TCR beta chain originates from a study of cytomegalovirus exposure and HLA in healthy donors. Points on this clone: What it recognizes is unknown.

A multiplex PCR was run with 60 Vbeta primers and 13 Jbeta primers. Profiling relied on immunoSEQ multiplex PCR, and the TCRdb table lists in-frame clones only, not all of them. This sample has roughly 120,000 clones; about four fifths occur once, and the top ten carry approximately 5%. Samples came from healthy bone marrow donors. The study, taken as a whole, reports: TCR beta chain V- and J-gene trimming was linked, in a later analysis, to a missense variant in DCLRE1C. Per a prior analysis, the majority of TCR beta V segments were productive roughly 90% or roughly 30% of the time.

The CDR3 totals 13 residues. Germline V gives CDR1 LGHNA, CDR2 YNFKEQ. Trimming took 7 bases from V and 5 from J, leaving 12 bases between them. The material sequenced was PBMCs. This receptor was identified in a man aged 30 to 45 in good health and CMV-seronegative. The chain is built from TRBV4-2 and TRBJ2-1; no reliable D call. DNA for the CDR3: TGTGCCAGCAATGGGCTCCGAGACAATGAGCAGTTCTTC. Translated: CASNGLRDNEQFF.